This TCR beta chain was recovered during a study of blood T cells in healthy people across ages. This clonotype was recorded a few times. Through a sample-barcoded 5' primer and a J-beta primer mix, a second PCR was run for roughly 7 to 11 cycles. TCRdb reprocessed the 5' RACE reads with MiXCR, giving one entry per CDR3 protein. This sample has 800,000 to 950,000 distinct CDR3 sequences, with about 48% found just once. CDR3 size: 14 residues. Trimming left V 1 base short and J 7 bases short, with 8 bases between. Per germline, CDR1 SEHNR and CDR2 FQNEAQ (reference sequence). The rearrangement joins TRBV7-9 to TRBJ2-6; D uncertain. Sequenced input: blood. This receptor was taken from a man aged 25-45 years in good health. The CDR3 nucleotides are TGTGCCAGCAGCTTAGAAGGAAGAGCCAACGTCCTGACTTTC. This sequence encodes CASSLEGRANVLTF.